This T cell receptor beta chain is from a study of identifying expanded T cells in peripheral blood. Study results and caveats: Variance in clone template counts between approximately 2-week samples significantly increased with total template count across all healthy donors. Differentially abundant clones: 1 to 1.5 between replicates, 16.4 at around 14 days, around 20 at four.

The protocol was immunoSEQ multiplex PCR, while the TCRdb copy is restricted to in-frame clones and leaves out a portion. The data contain tens of thousands of clones, roughly 91% of them singletons. Remarks on this clone: The antigen is undetermined.

The CDR3 loop spans 13 amino acids. Germline lookup yields CDR1 SGHNT and CDR2 YYREEE (reference sequence). V was cut by 2 bases and J by 7 bases, with 9 bases left in between. This sequence originates from a person aged 18-70 years in good health. The V and J genes are TRBV5-4 and TRBJ2-2, with a weak D call TRBD2 (5 bases). The sample was blood. The DNA for the CDR3 is TGTGCCAGCAGCTTTGACGGGGTCGGGGAGCTGTTTTTT. Translating gives CASSFDGVGELFF.